These 25 T cell receptor beta chains originate from one sample sequenced in a study of neurological immune-mediated disorders. TCRdb recomputed calls from the 5' RACE reads with MiXCR, one row per CDR3 protein. The repertoire consists of over 65,000 distinct CDR3 sequences, with 2.5% to 3% occurring once and the leading ten covering about 1.1%. The sample consisted of PBMCs. These receptors all come from a woman between 25 and 40 years old with multiple sclerosis.

The sample holds many counts of this clonotype. The chain is built from TRBV7-2 and TRBJ1-1, with D hard to call. CDR1 is SGHTA and CDR2 is FQGNSA in the germline V gene. CDR3 size: 15 residues. The germline V and J ends were trimmed by 6 bases and 0 bases, with 14 bases remaining between them. CDR3 protein: CASSIQETMNTEAFF. The CDR3 DNA reads TGTGCCAGCAGTATCCAGGAGACAATGAACACTGAAGCTTTCTTT. Variable domain in full (rest from reference TRBV7-2 and TRBJ1-1): GAGVSQSPSNKVTEKGKDVELRCDPISGHTALYWYRQSLGQGLEFLIYFQGNSAPDKSGLPSDRFSAERTGGSVSTLTIQRTQQEDSAVYLCASSIQETMNTEAFFGQGTRLTVV.

This clonotype came up many times. The chain has TRBV3-1 and TRBJ2-3, with a weak D call TRBD2 (6 bases). Germline loops: CDR1 LGHDT, CDR2 YNNKEL (reference sequence). The length of the CDR3 is 14 residues. Trimming removed 8 bases at V and 4 bases at J, with 16 bases between. The CDR3 loop reads CASSRGFLADTQYF. CDR3 DNA: TGTGCCAGCTCCCGGGGGTTTTTGGCAGATACGCAGTATTTT.

In this sample, this clonotype turned up many times. The chain employs TRBV24-1 and TRBJ1-5, with D maybe TRBD1 (5 bases). The V end was cut by 4 bases, the J end by 3 bases, with 12 bases between. Germline assignment: CDR1 KGHDR and CDR2 SFDVKD. There are 15 residues in the CDR3. The CDR3 DNA reads TGTGCCACCAGTGACCGAACAGGATTCAATCAGCCCCAGCATTTT. Its translation: CATSDRTGFNQPQHF.

This clonotype was seen ten or more times. The rearrangement uses TRBV5-1 and TRBJ1-1; a weak D match, TRBD1 (6 bases). Trimming took off 0 bases at V and 7 bases at J, with 13 bases between the two ends. The CDR3 covers 14 residues. Germline V lookup: CDR1 SGHRS, CDR2 YFSETQ. CDR3 region: CASSLETTDSEAFF. CDR3 DNA: TGCGCCAGCAGCTTGGAGACTACGGACAGTGAAGCTTTCTTT.

Ten or more counts support this clonotype. For the CDR3, the DNA is TGTGCCAGCAGCTTAGGAGGTGGGAGGGTTCGAATGAACACTGAAGCTTTCTTT. Translated: CASSLGGGRVRMNTEAFF. The rearrangement links TRBV7-9 to TRBJ1-1; D is ambiguous. The CDR3 runs 18 residues. The V gene lost 1 base and the J gene lost 0 bases, with 18 bases spanning the gap. Germline V gives CDR1 SEHNR, CDR2 FQNEAQ (reference sequence).

Many counts were recorded for this clonotype. V gene TRBV12-3 or TRBV12-4 combines with J gene TRBJ1-5; a possible D gene is TRBD1 (6 bases). The V end lost 3 bases, the J end lost 7 bases, and 13 bases lay between the germline ends. This CDR3 region has 14 residues. The CDR3 DNA is TGTGCCAGCAGTTTTTCGGGGGCTGGCCAGCCCCAGCATTTT. This sequence encodes CASSFSGAGQPQHF.

This clonotype was counted many times. The chain recombines TRBV7-2 with TRBJ2-7; D gene unclear. V was clipped by 1 base and J by 6 bases, with 10 bases between them. Germline loops: CDR1 SGHTA, CDR2 FQGNSA. The CDR3 has 13 residues. The DNA of the CDR3 is TGTGCCAGCAGCTTAGTGATGCAAGGCGAGCAGTACTTC. Residues: CASSLVMQGEQYF.

The table lists this clonotype with many counts. This rearrangement joins TRBV7-2 to TRBJ2-5, with unresolved D. The V end was cut by 5 bases, the J end by 5 bases, with 9 bases between. This CDR3 has 12 amino acids. CDR1 is SGHTA and CDR2 is FQGNSA in the germline V gene. CDR3 nucleotide sequence: TGTGCCAGCAGCCCCCGTGGGGAGACCCAGTACTTC. Translated, it gives CASSPRGETQYF.

This clonotype was recorded many times. V usage is TRBV18 and J usage is TRBJ2-7; unclear D gene. The ends were cut back, 2 bases at V and 1 base at J, with 6 bases in the middle. Germline V gene data show CDR1 as KGHSH and CDR2 as LQKENI. This CDR3 has 13 residues. This chain's CDR3 is CASSPVGSYEQYF. The CDR3 DNA reads TGTGCCAGCTCACCAGTCGGTTCCTACGAGCAGTACTTC.

This clonotype was recorded many times. The genes are TRBV6-5 and TRBJ2-1; the match to TRBD2 covers 12 bases. The ends lost 7 bases at V and 6 bases at J; junction bases unmatched: 7. The CDR3 runs 15 residues. The V gene's germline CDR1 is MNHEY and CDR2 SVGAGI. The CDR3 bases are TGTGCCAGCATGAAACTAGCGGGAGGCTCCAATGAGCAGTTCTTC. Encoded protein: CASMKLAGGSNEQFF.

This clonotype has at least ten counts. This chain links TRBV5-1 with TRBJ2-7; no clear D gene. The CDR3 is 12 residues long. The germline CDR1 and CDR2 sequences are SGHRS and YFSETQ. Deletions cut 5 bases from V and 5 bases from J, with 11 bases between. CDR3 protein: CASRQNSHEQYF. The DNA of the CDR3 is TGCGCCAGCAGACAGAATTCCCACGAGCAGTACTTC.

Details on this clonotype: A much larger clone lies a single base off, so this may be a read error. The rearrangement links TRBV29-1 to TRBJ1-1; TRBD1 agrees at 7 bases. The CDR3 contains 12 residues. Germline assignment: CDR1 SQVTM and CDR2 ANQGSEA. Losses at the gene ends were 7 bases for V and 1 base for J; bases not matched to a gene: 3. DNA of the CDR3: TGCAGCGACTGGACAGGGAACACTGAAGCTTTCTTT. It specifies CSDWTGNTEAFF.

This clonotype was picked up many times. The chain is built from TRBV7-2 and TRBJ2-7; D unclear. V dropped 1 base and J dropped 2 bases, with 9 bases sitting between them. Germline CDR1 SGHTA, CDR2 FQGNSA. The CDR3 totals 14 residues. CDR3 amino acids: CASSLEGPPYEQYF. CDR3 nucleotides: TGTGCCAGCAGCTTAGAGGGCCCCCCCTACGAGCAGTACTTC.

This clonotype was observed many times. The chain joins TRBV12-3 or TRBV12-4 to TRBJ1-2; 9 bases map to TRBD1. The CDR3 consists of 18 residues. J gave up 2 bases and V 3 bases, and 13 bases lay outside the gene matches. The CDR3 nucleotides are TGTGCCAGCAGTTTGAAAAAATTGGGACAGGGTAGGAACTATGGCTACACCTTC. It translates to CASSLKKLGQGRNYGYTF.

This clonotype was observed at least ten times. The CDR3, as DNA: TGTGCCAGCAGCTTAGGGACTAGCGGCCTCTACAATGAGCAGTTCTTC. It yields the protein CASSLGTSGLYNEQFF. This chain links TRBV7-2 with TRBJ2-1, with 10 bases fitting TRBD2. CDR3 length: 16 amino acids. The J segment lost 3 bases and the V segment lost 1 base, leaving 3 bases of the junction unmatched. Germline CDR1 is SGHTA and CDR2 is FQGNSA.

This clonotype was detected ten times or more. The rearrangement uses TRBV4-3 and TRBJ2-7; 10 nucleotides match TRBD2. V lost 3 bases and J lost 0; bases outside the gene matches: 5. The V gene's germline CDR1 is LGHNA and CDR2 YSLEER. The CDR3 runs 16 residues. The CDR3 coding sequence is TGCGCCAGCAGCCAGACAGTAGCGGGAGGCTCCTACGAGCAGTACTTC. Translation: CASSQTVAGGSYEQYF.

This clonotype appeared many times. The chain combines TRBV20-1 with TRBJ2-1, with D tentatively TRBD2 (6 bases). CDR3 length: 13 residues. V lost 1 base and J 9 bases, leaving 13 bases between the germline ends. CDR1 and CDR2 (germline): DFQATT, SNEGSKA (reference sequence). The DNA of the CDR3 is TGCAGTGCTAGAGGTTGGGCTAGCGTTGAGCAGTTCTTC. The encoded protein is CSARGWASVEQFF.

V and J are TRBV18 and TRBJ2-4; TRBD1 agrees at 10 bases. V dropped 6 bases and J dropped 8; count of bases not matched to a gene: 4. Germline CDR1 is KGHSH and CDR2 is LQKENI. The CDR3 is made up of 13 amino acids. The CDR3 nucleotides are TGTGCCAGCTCCCTGGACAGGGGGTACATTCAGTACTTC. This encodes CASSLDRGYIQYF.

This clonotype was seen at least ten times. The J gene is TRBJ2-7, the V gene TRBV27; perhaps TRBD1 as D (5 bases). This CDR3 is built from 12 residues. Deletions cut 6 bases from V and 6 bases from J, with 12 bases between. The germline V gene has CDR1 MNHEY and CDR2 SMNVEV (reference sequence). Here the CDR3 DNA reads TGTGCCAGCAGGTTTCATAGGGGCGAGCAGTACTTC. Translation gives CASRFHRGEQYF.

This clonotype was found many times. The gene calls are TRBV10-1 and TRBJ2-2, with 10 bases aligning to TRBD1. CDR3 length: 18 residues. Germline V lookup: CDR1 WNHNN, CDR2 SYGVQD (reference sequence). J gave up 0 bases and V 0 bases, and 4 bases lay outside the gene matches. CDR3 region: CASSESWGQGSNTGELFF. The CDR3 bases are TGCGCCAGCAGTGAGTCTTGGGGACAGGGGTCGAACACCGGGGAGCTGTTTTTT.

This clonotype was counted ten times or more. The chain couples TRBV18 to TRBJ2-1; 7 bases are a match to TRBD2. Per germline, CDR1 KGHSH and CDR2 LQKENI. This CDR3 has 14 amino acids. With 2 bases clipped from V and 8 bases from J, the junction kept 6 bases outside the gene matches. CDR3 nucleotides: TGTGCCAGCTCACCAAGGACTAGTGAATATGAGCAGTTCTTC. The encoded protein is CASSPRTSEYEQFF.

This clonotype was detected only a few times. A much more abundant neighbour one base away suggests this may be a read error. The V gene is TRBV6-2 or TRBV6-3, the J gene TRBJ1-2, with unresolved D. Germline V CDR1 and CDR2: MNHEY, SVGEGT. The CDR3 has 12 amino acids. Trimming took 5 bases from V and 9 from J, leaving 13 bases between them. CDR3: CASSVAGKSYTF. CDR3 DNA: TGTGCCAGCAGTGTAGCTGGAAAAAGCTACACCTTC.

The chain links TRBV4-2 to TRBJ2-3; D call uncertain. The CDR3 runs to 15 residues. Germline values: CDR1 LGHNA, CDR2 YNFKEQ. V lost 4 bases and J lost 5, with 16 bases in between. CDR3 loop: CASSPAVVFKDTQYF. The CDR3 DNA sequence: TGTGCCAGCAGCCCAGCCGTGGTGTTCAAAGATACGCAGTATTTT.

The CDR3 region has the DNA TGTGCCTGGAGCATGGACGAATACACTGAAGCTTTCTTT. Translation: CAWSMDEYTEAFF. The chain uses TRBV30 and TRBJ1-1; D unresolved. Germline V gene sequence: CDR1 GTSNPN, CDR2 SVGIG (reference sequence). This CDR3 is 13 amino acids long. V dropped 3 bases and J dropped 3 bases, with 11 bases sitting between them.

The table lists this clonotype with many counts. The CDR3 DNA is TGTGCCAGCACCAGAAATAGCAATCAGCCCCAGCATTTT. It is translated as CASTRNSNQPQHF. V and J are TRBV6-2 or TRBV6-3 and TRBJ1-5; D call uncertain. The CDR3 is 13 residues long. V was shortened by 7 bases and J by 0 bases, with 7 bases between the two germline ends. CDR1 MNHEY and CDR2 SVGEGT come from the germline V gene.